This entry features one T cell receptor beta chain sequence. As handled by the study authors: Amplification of reference gene primers provided the estimated nucleated cell counts. Sequenced by immunoSEQ multiplex PCR; TCRdb stores in-frame clones only, minus some. The V and J calls and clone size are taken from that table; D and trimming were inferred from the DNA. The table includes over 120,000 clones, roughly 84% detected once. The data were taken from a study of blood T cell repertoires in COVID-19. Study-level background: The samples span acute and convalescent COVID-19 from the United States, Italy and Spain. PBMCs, B-cell-depleted T cells, or T cells provided the cDNA or gDNA that made up the material.

This TCR came from a human donor in a cohort sampled during active COVID-19. Sequencing was done on a sample of peripheral blood.

The CDR3 DNA reads TGTGCCAGCTCCCGGGACAGGGAGCTCTACGAGCAGTACGTC. Amino acids: CASSRDRELYEQYV. J is TRBJ2-7 and V is TRBV5-4; TRBD1 matches at 9 bases. The CDR3 has 14 amino acids. V was clipped by 7 bases and J by 3 bases; unmatched bases: 8. The germline gives CDR1 SGHNT, CDR2 YYREEE (reference sequence).